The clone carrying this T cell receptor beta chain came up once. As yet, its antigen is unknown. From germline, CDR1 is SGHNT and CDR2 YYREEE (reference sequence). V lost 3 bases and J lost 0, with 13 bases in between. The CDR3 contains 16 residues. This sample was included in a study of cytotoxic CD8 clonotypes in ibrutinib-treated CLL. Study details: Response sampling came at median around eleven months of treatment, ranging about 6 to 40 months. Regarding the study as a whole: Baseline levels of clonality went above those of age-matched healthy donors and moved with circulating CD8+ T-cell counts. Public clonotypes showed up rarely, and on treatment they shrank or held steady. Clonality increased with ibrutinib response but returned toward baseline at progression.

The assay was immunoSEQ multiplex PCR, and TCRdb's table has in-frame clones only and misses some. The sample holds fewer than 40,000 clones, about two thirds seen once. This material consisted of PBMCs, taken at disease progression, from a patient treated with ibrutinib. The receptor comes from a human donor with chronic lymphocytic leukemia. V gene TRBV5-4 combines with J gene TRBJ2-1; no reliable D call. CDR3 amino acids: CASSYNGQPSYNEQFF. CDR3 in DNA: TGTGCCAGCAGCTATAACGGTCAGCCCTCCTACAATGAGCAGTTCTTC.